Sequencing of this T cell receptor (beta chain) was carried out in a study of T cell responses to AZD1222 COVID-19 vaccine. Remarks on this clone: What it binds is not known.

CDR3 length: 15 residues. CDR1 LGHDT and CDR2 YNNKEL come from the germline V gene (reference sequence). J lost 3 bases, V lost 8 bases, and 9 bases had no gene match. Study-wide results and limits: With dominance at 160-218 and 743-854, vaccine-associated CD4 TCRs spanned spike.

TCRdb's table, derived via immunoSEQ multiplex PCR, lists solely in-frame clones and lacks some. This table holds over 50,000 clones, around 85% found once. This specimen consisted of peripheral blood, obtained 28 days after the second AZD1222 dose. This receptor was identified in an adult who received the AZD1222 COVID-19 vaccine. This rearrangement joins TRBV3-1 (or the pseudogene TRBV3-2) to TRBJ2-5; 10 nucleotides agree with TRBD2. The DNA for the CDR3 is TGTGCCAGCCACGGACTAGCGGCTGGAGAAGAGACCCAGTACTTC. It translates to CASHGLAAGEETQYF.